This TCR beta chain was found in a study of shared clonotypes between healthy human individuals. Turning to the study itself: The plates for each donor numbered three CD4 naive, three CD4 memory, two CD8 naive and one CD8 memory.

Here immunoSEQ multiplex PCR was the method, and the copy in TCRdb shows in-frame clones only, minus some. In the table there are 1.5 million to 2.5 million clones, approximately 94% of which are singletons. The CDR3 length is 16 residues. Trimming pared 0 bases from V and 4 bases from J, leaving 15 bases between. Germline CDR1 and CDR2: SEHNR and FQNEAQ (reference sequence). Broader study findings: Naive CD4 clonotypes were shared across several donors at about 5%.

A remark on this clone: Its antigen remains unidentified.

Positive CCR7 selection of CD45RO-negative cells yielded the naive CD8 cells, and terminally differentiated effector memory CD45RA+ cells were excluded. J is TRBJ2-5 and V is TRBV7-9; D unresolved. The specimen was naive CD8+ T cells sorted from blood. This clonotype was sampled from a man aged 18 to 29 in good health. The CDR3 sequence is CASSLAGTGFPETQYF. DNA of the CDR3: TGTGCCAGCAGCTTAGCAGGAACTGGGTTCCCAGAGACCCAGTACTTC. The full variable domain, its missing parts supplied by reference TRBV7-9 and TRBJ2-5, is DTGVSQNPRHKITKRGQNVTFRCDPISEHNRLYWYRQTLGQGPEFLTYFQNEAQLEKSRLLSDRFSAERPKGSFSTLEIQRTEQGDSAMYLCASSLAGTGFPETQYFGPGTRLLVL.